The 29 T cell receptor beta chains reported below all come from one sample, sequenced in a study of cytomegalovirus exposure and HLA in healthy donors. Use of 60 Vbeta and 13 Jbeta primers characterized the PCR. Here immunoSEQ multiplex PCR was the method, and the copy in TCRdb shows in-frame clones only, minus some. The repertoire holds approximately 130,000 clones, with about 81% as singletons. Material for sequencing was PBMCs. The receptors were sampled from a woman aged 50 to 60 in good health and CMV-seropositive.

This clone was seen once. The chain is built from TRBV5-1 and TRBJ2-7; TRBD1 matches at 10 bases. CDR1 and CDR2 from the germline V gene are SGHRS and YFSETQ. CDR3 length: 14 amino acids. J was trimmed by 7 bases and V by 4 bases; bases with no gene match: 8. CDR3 nucleotide sequence: TGCGCCAGCAGCAGTCGACAGGGGGCTGAGGAGCAGTACTTC. Translated, it gives CASSSRQGAEEQYF.

The chain couples TRBV29-1 to TRBJ2-3; TRBD2 agrees at 8 bases. With V trimmed by 4 bases and J by 10 bases, 10 bases remained unmatched. The CDR3 covers 13 residues. Germline V CDR1 and CDR2: SQVTM, ANQGSEA. As DNA, the CDR3 is TGCAGCGTTGGCGGACTAGCTGTTAGCCCGCAGTATTTT. This translates into CSVGGLAVSPQYF.

V is TRBV27 and J is TRBJ2-1; 10 bases match TRBD2. This CDR3 has 15 residues. CDR1 and CDR2 from the germline V gene are MNHEY and SMNVEV (reference sequence). The J segment lost 0 bases and the V segment lost 6 bases, leaving 2 bases of the junction unmatched. The CDR3 coding sequence is TGTGCCAGCAGGTCTAGCGGGAGCTCCTACAATGAGCAGTTCTTC. It codes for CASRSSGSSYNEQFF.

DNA of the CDR3: TGTGCCAGCAGTTTAGGGGACAGAGACACCGGGGAGCTGTTTTTT. This sequence encodes CASSLGDRDTGELFF. The gene calls are TRBV27 and TRBJ2-2, with TRBD1 matching over 7 bases. With 2 bases clipped from V and 3 bases from J, the junction kept 3 bases outside the gene matches. Looked up from germline, CDR1 is MNHEY and CDR2 is SMNVEV (reference sequence). The CDR3 consists of 15 residues.

The chain couples TRBV18 to TRBJ2-7, with D maybe TRBD2 (5 bases). Germline CDR1 is KGHSH and CDR2 is LQKENI. The V and J ends lost 5 bases and 5 bases respectively, with 10 bases between them. CDR3 length: 12 residues. CDR3 loop: CASSTVGDEQYF. CDR3 nucleotides: TGTGCCAGCTCAACGGTCGGGGACGAGCAGTACTTC.

The CDR3 reads CASSLNPREETQYF. DNA of the CDR3: TGTGCCAGCAGCTTGAATCCCCGGGAAGAGACCCAGTACTTC. The rearrangement joins TRBV5-6 to TRBJ2-5; D remains unclear. Germline values: CDR1 SGHDT, CDR2 YYEEEE. This CDR3 comprises 14 residues. Trimming cost V 1 base and J 3 bases, with 10 bases left between them.

Judged by abundance, this clone is medium-sized (0.01 to 0.1%). The genes are TRBV6-5 and TRBJ1-2; the match to TRBD1 covers 8 bases. V lost 5 bases and J lost 3; bases outside the gene matches: 8. This CDR3 is 15 amino acids long. Germline V gives CDR1 MNHEY, CDR2 SVGAGI. The CDR3 bases are TGTGCCAGCAGTCAGGGGGCAGGCCGACACTATGGCTACACCTTC. Translation: CASSQGAGRHYGYTF.

This clone was detected a few times. Written as DNA, the CDR3 is TGCGCCAGCAGCCAGGGCAGGTCCTCCTACGAGCAGTACTTC. It encodes CASSQGRSSYEQYF. The chain links TRBV4-1 to TRBJ2-7; D gene unclear. CDR1 is MGHRA, CDR2 YSYEKL, per germline. The CDR3 has 14 amino acids. V was clipped by 3 bases and J by 0 bases, with 9 bases between them.

The rearrangement joins TRBV7-3 to TRBJ2-3; TRBD1 agrees at 7 bases. Germline V gene lookup returns CDR1 SGHTA and CDR2 FQGTGA. V lost 5 bases, J lost 1 base, and 6 bases stayed unmatched. The CDR3 is 15 residues long. The CDR3 spells CASSRDRVGTDTQYF. As DNA, the CDR3 is TGTGCCAGCAGCCGAGACAGGGTGGGCACAGATACGCAGTATTTT.

This clone was observed at least ten times. The V gene is TRBV4-3, the J gene TRBJ1-1; TRBD1 matches at 9 bases. Germline assignment: CDR1 LGHNA and CDR2 YSLEER. V lost 4 bases and J lost 0; bases outside the gene matches: 12. The CDR3 has 18 residues. CDR3 nucleotide sequence: TGCGCCAGCAGCCTAGGGACAGGGATTTTATCCATGAACACTGAAGCTTTCTTT. This translates into CASSLGTGILSMNTEAFF.

The V and J genes are TRBV5-1 and TRBJ1-4, with a tentative D call TRBD1 (6 bases). Trimming removed 3 bases from V and 0 bases from J, with 6 bases in between. Germline V lookup: CDR1 SGHRS, CDR2 YFSETQ. This CDR3 has 14 residues. The CDR3 spells CASSWTATNEKLFF. CDR3 coding DNA: TGCGCCAGCAGCTGGACAGCAACTAATGAAAAACTGTTTTTT.

The chain joins TRBV4-2 to TRBJ1-2; 7 positions agree with TRBD1. The germline V gene encodes CDR1 LGHNA and CDR2 YNFKEQ. Germline trimming cut 4 bases from V and 3 bases from J; bases unmatched to any gene: 5. The CDR3 consists of 14 residues. The CDR3 DNA reads TGTGCCAGCAGCCCTCGGCAGGGGGACTATGGCTACACCTTC. It translates to CASSPRQGDYGYTF.

The chain uses TRBV1 and TRBJ2-1; the table's D gene call, TRBD2, was not cross checked with the DNA. TRBV1 is a recognized pseudogene. The CDR3 is made up of 19 amino acids. The CDR3 spells CTSSQEEGTSGSIINEQFF. Here the CDR3 DNA reads TGCACCAGCAGCCAAGAGGAGGGGACTAGCGGGAGTATCATAAATGAGCAGTTCTTC.

This clone was counted once. The chain couples TRBV4-3 to TRBJ2-7, with 10 nucleotides matching TRBD2. The CDR3 contains 18 residues. Losses at the gene ends were 0 bases for V and 4 bases for J; bases not matched to a gene: 12. In germline, CDR1 is LGHNA, CDR2 YSLEER. CDR3 DNA: TGCGCCAGCAGCCAAGAACCTAGCGGGAGAGGGTCCGGATACGAGCAGTACTTC. This gives the protein CASSQEPSGRGSGYEQYF.

The rearrangement joins TRBV6-1 to TRBJ2-1, with TRBD2 matching 8 bases. Germline CDR1 reads MNHNS; CDR2 reads SASEGT. The V and J ends lost 4 bases and 2 bases, in that order; junction bases with no gene match: 7. The CDR3 length is 16 residues. This chain's CDR3 is CASSVLAGAPYNEQFF. The CDR3 DNA reads as TGTGCCAGCAGTGTCCTAGCGGGTGCCCCCTACAATGAGCAGTTCTTC.

The chain uses TRBV19 and TRBJ2-7; 9 bases are shared with TRBD2. Germline V CDR1 and CDR2: LNHDA, SQIVND (reference sequence). The CDR3 is made up of 16 amino acids. Trimming removed 5 bases from V and 2 bases from J; junction bases left unmatched: 10. The CDR3, as DNA: TGTGCCAGTAGTCCCCTGGGCGGGGGGGACCCCTACGAGCAGTACTTC. Protein sequence: CASSPLGGGDPYEQYF.

Worth noting for this clone: Distinct nucleotide sequences in the sample also encode this CDR3. The J gene is TRBJ1-1, the V gene TRBV7-2; D call uncertain. Trimming took 2 bases from V and 2 from J, leaving 9 bases between them. CDR1 and CDR2 from the germline V gene are SGHTA and FQGNSA. The CDR3 totals 14 residues. CDR3 coding DNA: TGTGCCAGCAGCTTAAGTTGGGCAAACACTGAAGCTTTCTTT. It is translated as CASSLSWANTEAFF. Drawing the rest from reference TRBV7-2 and TRBJ1-1, the complete variable domain is GAGVSQSPSNKVTEKGKDVELRCDPISGHTALYWYRQSLGQGLEFLIYFQGNSAPDKSGLPSDRFSAERTGGSVSTLTIQRTQQEDSAVYLCASSLSWANTEAFFGQGTRLTVV.

The chain recombines TRBV7-2 with TRBJ1-2, with 11 nucleotides matching TRBD1. CDR1 SGHTA and CDR2 FQGNSA come from the germline V gene. The CDR3 is 14 residues long. Unmatched junction bases numbered 7, after V lost 5 bases and J lost 8 bases. The DNA of the CDR3 is TGTGCCAGCAGCCCGCGGACAGGGGGCGGAGGCTACACCTTC. Translating it yields CASSPRTGGGGYTF. Variable domain in full (rest from reference TRBV7-2 and TRBJ1-2): GAGVSQSPSNKVTEKGKDVELRCDPISGHTALYWYRQSLGQGLEFLIYFQGNSAPDKSGLPSDRFSAERTGGSVSTLTIQRTQQEDSAVYLCASSPRTGGGGYTFGSGTRLTVV.

The rearrangement uses TRBV4-1 and TRBJ1-6, with 9 bases identical to TRBD1. V lost 6 bases, J lost 9 bases, and 6 bases stayed unmatched. CDR3 size: 14 residues. Germline values: CDR1 MGHRA, CDR2 YSYEKL. The CDR3 loop reads CASRPETGGSPLHF. The CDR3 region has the DNA TGCGCCAGCAGGCCGGAGACAGGGGGTTCACCCCTCCACTTT.

The chain uses TRBV6-4 and TRBJ2-1; D may be TRBD1 (5 bases). Trimming shortened V by 8 bases and J by 5 bases, and 19 bases separated the two germline ends. CDR1 MRHNA and CDR2 SNTAGT come from the germline V gene. The CDR3 has 15 residues. The DNA of the CDR3 is TGTGCCAGCTCGTGGGGCCCGGCCACCCACAATGAGCAGTTCTTC. Encoded protein: CASSWGPATHNEQFF.

This clone showed up just once. J is TRBJ1-2 and V is TRBV5-1; 10 bases line up with TRBD1. This CDR3 region has 12 residues. Germline loops: CDR1 SGHRS, CDR2 YFSETQ. The trim removed 5 bases at V and 10 bases at J, leaving 5 bases unmatched. This chain's CDR3 is CASSYGQGVYTF. The DNA of the CDR3 is TGCGCCAGCAGTTATGGACAGGGGGTCTACACCTTC.

V and J are TRBV27 and TRBJ2-2; 9 nucleotides align to TRBD1. With 3 bases clipped from V and 6 bases from J, the junction kept 5 bases outside the gene matches. Germline loops: CDR1 MNHEY, CDR2 SMNVEV (reference sequence). The CDR3 consists of 15 residues. DNA of the CDR3: TGTGCCAGCAGTTTGGGACAGGGAGGTTCCGGGGAGCTGTTTTTT. It yields the protein CASSLGQGGSGELFF.

The chain joins TRBV23-1 to TRBJ2-7; 7 bases line up with TRBD1. TRBV23-1 is filed as an ORF, its function uncertain. This CDR3 region has 15 residues. V lost 6 bases to trimming and J lost 3 bases; unmatched junction nucleotides: 11. CDR3 bases: TGCGCCAGCAGCCCCCGAGGACAGGTCCTCTACGAGCAGTACTTC. Its translation: CASSPRGQVLYEQYF.

CDR3 nucleotides: TGCGCCAGCAGCTTGGATCTCGGAGGGCAGTATTTT. Protein sequence: CASSLDLGGQYF. The gene calls are TRBV5-1 and TRBJ2-3, with TRBD2 as a possible D gene (5 bases). The CDR3 is made up of 12 amino acids. Germline assignment: CDR1 SGHRS and CDR2 YFSETQ. The germline V and J ends were trimmed by 0 bases and 11 bases, with 10 bases remaining between them.

This chain connects TRBV5-1 to TRBJ2-7; 8 nucleotides agree with TRBD1. This CDR3 comprises 15 residues. V shed 0 bases and J 2 bases; nucleotides not matched to a gene: 4. Germline V lookup: CDR1 SGHRS, CDR2 YFSETQ. This chain's CDR3 is CASSLVDRVTYEQYF. In DNA form, the CDR3 reads TGCGCCAGCAGCTTGGTGGACAGGGTGACCTACGAGCAGTACTTC.

The genes are TRBV7-2 and TRBJ2-2; 9 bases fit TRBD2. The CDR3 is made up of 15 amino acids. Germline values: CDR1 SGHTA, CDR2 FQGNSA. The V and J ends lost 1 base and 6 bases, in that order; junction bases with no gene match: 3. The CDR3 spells CASSLVSGSAGELFF. In DNA, the CDR3 is TGTGCCAGCAGCTTAGTTAGCGGGAGCGCCGGGGAGCTGTTTTTT.

This chain links TRBV30 with TRBJ1-2; TRBD1 is a possible D gene (6 bases). Germline loops: CDR1 GTSNPN, CDR2 SVGIG (reference sequence). The V end was cut by 3 bases, the J end by 4 bases, with 9 bases between. CDR3 length: 12 amino acids. In nucleotides, the CDR3 is TGTGCCTGGAGGGTGGACAGCTATGGCTACACCTTC. It is translated as CAWRVDSYGYTF.

This clone was found once. The V gene is TRBV7-9, the J gene TRBJ1-2; 8 nucleotides match TRBD1. The ends lost 4 bases at V and 5 bases at J; junction bases unmatched: 9. This CDR3 is 15 amino acids long. From germline, CDR1 is SEHNR and CDR2 FQNEAQ (reference sequence). The chain's CDR3 is CASSSLERQGYGYTF. CDR3 coding DNA: TGTGCCAGCAGCTCCCTAGAGAGACAGGGGTATGGCTACACCTTC.

This chain connects TRBV30 to TRBJ2-3; 7 positions match TRBD2. Germline V lookup: CDR1 GTSNPN, CDR2 SVGIG (reference sequence). V was pared by 5 bases and J by 4 bases, with 3 bases of the junction left unmatched. The CDR3 runs 12 residues. As DNA, the CDR3 is TGTGCCTGGGCGGGAGACCCAGATACGCAGTATTTT. Residues: CAWAGDPDTQYF.